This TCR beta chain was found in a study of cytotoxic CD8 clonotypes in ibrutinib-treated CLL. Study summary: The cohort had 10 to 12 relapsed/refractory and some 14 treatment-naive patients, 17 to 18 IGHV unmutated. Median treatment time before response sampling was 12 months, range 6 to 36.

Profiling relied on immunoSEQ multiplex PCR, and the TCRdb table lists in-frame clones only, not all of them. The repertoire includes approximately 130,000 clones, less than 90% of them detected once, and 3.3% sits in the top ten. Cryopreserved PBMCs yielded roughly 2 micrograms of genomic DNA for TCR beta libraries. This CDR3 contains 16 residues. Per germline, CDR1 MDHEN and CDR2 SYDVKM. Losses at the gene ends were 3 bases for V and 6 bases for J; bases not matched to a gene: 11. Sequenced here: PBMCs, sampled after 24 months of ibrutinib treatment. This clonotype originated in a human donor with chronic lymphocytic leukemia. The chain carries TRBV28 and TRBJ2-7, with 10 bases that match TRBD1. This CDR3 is CASSLPGGTGVFEQYF. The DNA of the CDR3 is TGTGCCAGCAGTTTGCCTGGCGGGACAGGGGTTTTCGAGCAGTACTTC.